This T cell receptor (beta chain) stems from a study of blood T cells in healthy people across ages. A sample-barcoded 5' primer and a J-beta primer mix were used in a second PCR of roughly 7 to 12 cycles. TCRdb reprocessed the 5' RACE reads with MiXCR, giving one entry per CDR3 protein. The sample consists of roughly 1,700,000 distinct CDR3 sequences, 28% of them appearing once. This CDR3 is built from 14 residues. Germline CDR1 SGHAT, CDR2 FQNNGV. The chain is built from TRBV11-2 and TRBJ2-5, with 7 nucleotides matching TRBD1. The J call could be wrong; TRBJ2-7 is a better fit for the DNA end. This sequence originates from a woman in her twenties or thirties in good health. What was sequenced was blood. The CDR3 DNA reads TGTGCCAGCAGCTCACGTTGGACAGGCCACGAGCAGTACTTC. Amino acids: CASSSRWTGHEQYF.